Sequencing of this T cell receptor beta chain was carried out in a study of PD-1 blockade in classical Hodgkin lymphoma. Each patient relapsed following autologous stem cell transplantation, and prior brentuximab vedotin exposure differed. Method: immunoSEQ multiplex PCR; TCRdb's copy keeps in-frame clones and lacks some. The sample carries about 46,000 clones, around 80% recorded once. Trimming took 1 base from V and 3 from J, leaving 9 bases between them. The CDR3 loop spans 14 amino acids. The V gene's germline CDR1 is MGHDK and CDR2 SYGVNS. The clonotype was recovered from a human donor with classical Hodgkin lymphoma. The chain uses TRBV25-1 and TRBJ2-5; D possibly corresponds to TRBD2 (5 bases). Material: peripheral blood mononuclear cells (PBMCs), obtained before the second cycle of nivolumab. The CDR3 region is CASSELAGKETQYF. CDR3 in DNA: TGTGCCAGCAGTGAATTAGCCGGGAAAGAGACCCAGTACTTC.